Presented here are 16 T cell receptor beta chains from one specimen sequenced in a study of OX40 agonist ivuxolimab in advanced cancers. The method was immunoSEQ multiplex PCR; TCRdb's version includes in-frame clones alone and lacks a portion of them. The sample yields some 66,000 clones, around 85% seen once. The source material was CD4+ or CD8+ T cells sorted from blood, sampled in a trial of the OX40 agonist ivuxolimab. These receptors all stem from an adult with an advanced solid tumor such as melanoma, head and neck, liver or kidney cancer.

The chain is built from TRBV6-1 and TRBJ1-1; 12 bases are shared with TRBD1. Per the germline V gene, CDR1 is MNHNS and CDR2 is SASEGT. The trim removed 3 bases at V and 0 bases at J, leaving 8 bases unmatched. This CDR3 has 18 residues. CDR3 nucleotide sequence: TGTGCCAGCAGTGATAGGGACAGGGGGCCTCGTCTGAACACTGAAGCTTTCTTT. This gives the protein CASSDRDRGPRLNTEAFF.

The CDR3 spells CATSLRQGLNTEAFF. DNA of the CDR3: TGTGCCACCAGCCTCAGACAGGGGCTTAACACTGAAGCTTTCTTT. This chain links TRBV15 with TRBJ1-1; 8 positions agree with TRBD1. CDR1 and CDR2 from the germline V gene are LNHNV and YYDKDF (reference sequence). J was trimmed by 2 bases and V by 5 bases; bases with no gene match: 7. This CDR3 is 15 amino acids long.

The V and J genes are TRBV6-5 and TRBJ2-7; 8 nucleotides agree with TRBD1. This CDR3 is built from 14 residues. After removal of 5 bases from V and 1 base from J, the junction contained 4 bases not matched to a gene. Germline V gene lookup returns CDR1 MNHEY and CDR2 SVGAGI. CDR3 residues: CASSTGQGSYEQYF. The CDR3 bases are TGTGCCAGCAGTACCGGACAGGGTTCCTACGAGCAGTACTTC.

V is TRBV11-3 and J is TRBJ2-7; TRBD1 is a possible D gene (6 bases). Germline loops: CDR1 SGHNT, CDR2 YENEEA. V lost 0 bases, J lost 2 bases, and 14 bases lay in between. The CDR3 is 16 amino acids. The CDR3 DNA reads as TGTGCCAGCAGCTTAGATAGACAGGAGACAACCTACGAGCAGTACTTC. Translating gives CASSLDRQETTYEQYF.

V gene TRBV11-2 combines with J gene TRBJ2-6, with D uncertain. V was cut by 1 base and J by 2 bases, with 9 bases left in between. This CDR3 is 16 amino acids long. Germline CDR1 reads SGHAT; CDR2 reads FQNNGV. In DNA form, the CDR3 reads TGTGCCAGCAGCTTAGGTCAGTCTCCTGGGGCCAACGTCCTGACTTTC. Amino acids: CASSLGQSPGANVLTF. The full variable domain, completed using reference TRBV11-2 and TRBJ2-6, is EAGVAQSPRYKIIEKRQSVAFWCNPISGHATLYWYQQILGQGPKLLIQFQNNGVVDDSQLPKDRFSAERLKGVDSTLKIQPAKLEDSAVYLCASSLGQSPGANVLTFGAGSRLTVL.

CDR3 in DNA: TGTGCCAGCAGTTTACGGGACAGGGGGAGATCTCGCTACACCTTC. Encoded protein: CASSLRDRGRSRYTF. V is TRBV28 and J is TRBJ1-2; 11 bases align to TRBD1. The CDR3 runs to 15 residues. The V gene's germline CDR1 is MDHEN and CDR2 SYDVKM. Trimming removed 2 bases from V and 9 bases from J; junction bases left unmatched: 8.

This sequence joins TRBV29-1 and TRBJ1-4; tentative D call: TRBD1 (6 bases). The CDR3 is made up of 13 amino acids. The germline gives CDR1 SQVTM, CDR2 ANQGSEA. Trimming took off 7 bases at V and 8 bases at J, with 17 bases between the two ends. CDR3 nucleotides: TGCAGCGCCCTCGGGGGGGCAAGCGAAAAACTGTTTTTT. It specifies CSALGGASEKLFF.

This clone was observed a single time. The chain recombines TRBV11-3 with TRBJ2-2, with TRBD1 matching over 9 bases. Trimming at V came to 4 bases and at J to 6 bases, leaving 3 bases not matched to a gene. The CDR3 runs 14 residues. Per the germline V gene, CDR1 is SGHNT and CDR2 is YENEEA. In DNA form, the CDR3 reads TGTGCCAGCAGCTCTCGACAGGGGGCCGGGGAGCTGTTTTTT. This gives the protein CASSSRQGAGELFF.

The chain combines TRBV19 with TRBJ1-3; D unresolved. CDR1 and CDR2 (germline): LNHDA, SQIVND (reference sequence). V dropped 5 bases and J dropped 4 bases, with 18 bases sitting between them. The CDR3 runs 16 residues. Here the CDR3 reads CASSQGSRVSGNTIYF. In nucleotides, the CDR3 is TGTGCCAGTAGTCAAGGGAGTCGGGTGTCCGGAAACACCATATATTTT.

The chain is built from TRBV7-9 and TRBJ2-7, with TRBD1 identical over 8 bases. Germline V CDR1 and CDR2: SEHNR, FQNEAQ (reference sequence). Trimming took 6 bases from V and 2 from J; bases not matched to a gene: 12. The CDR3 is made up of 16 amino acids. CDR3 nucleotide sequence: TGTGCCAGCAGTTCTGACAGGGGCTCACTCACCTACGAGCAGTACTTC. It is translated as CASSSDRGSLTYEQYF.

CDR3 amino acids: CASSHTTRTDTQYF. CDR3 coding DNA: TGTGCCAGCAGCCATACCACCCGGACTGATACGCAGTATTTT. The genes are TRBV7-9 and TRBJ2-3; D may be TRBD2 (5 bases). CDR3 length: 14 residues. The germline gives CDR1 SEHNR, CDR2 FQNEAQ (reference sequence). V lost 5 bases and J lost 6, with 15 bases in between.

The chain's CDR3 is CASSPRGRQGITEAFF. The CDR3, as DNA: TGTGCCAGCTCACCAAGAGGTAGGCAGGGAATCACTGAAGCTTTCTTT. The chain employs TRBV18 and TRBJ1-1; D might be TRBD1 (5 bases). The germline V gene has CDR1 KGHSH and CDR2 LQKENI. V was clipped by 2 bases and J by 4 bases, with 17 bases between them. CDR3 length: 16 residues.

The rearrangement joins TRBV18 to TRBJ2-7, with 7 bases lining up with TRBD1. Germline values: CDR1 KGHSH, CDR2 LQKENI. The CDR3 covers 14 residues. The J segment lost 3 bases and the V segment lost 4 bases, leaving 6 bases of the junction unmatched. The CDR3 coding sequence is TGTGCCAGCTCACGGGTGGGACAGAACTACGAGCAGTACTTC. Its protein is CASSRVGQNYEQYF.

The gene calls are TRBV5-1 and TRBJ1-3, with unresolved D. The CDR3 length is 14 residues. Deletions cut 9 bases from V and 0 bases from J, with 13 bases between. Germline values: CDR1 SGHRS, CDR2 YFSETQ. The CDR3 nucleotides are TGCGCCACCGAGGACGAGCTCTCTGGAAACACCATATATTTT. It codes for CATEDELSGNTIYF.

This clone has only a few counts. V gene TRBV6-5 combines with J gene TRBJ1-6, with 11 bases lining up with TRBD1. The CDR3 is 16 amino acids. Germline trimming cut 0 bases from V and 10 bases from J; bases unmatched to any gene: 5. CDR1 and CDR2 (germline): MNHEY, SVGAGI. The CDR3 loop reads CASSYSTGTGGSPLHF. Here the CDR3 DNA reads TGTGCCAGCAGTTACTCCACCGGGACAGGGGGGTCACCCCTCCACTTT.

This chain connects TRBV6-1 to TRBJ1-5; D gene ambiguous. Germline V gives CDR1 MNHNS, CDR2 SASEGT. V dropped 7 bases and J dropped 5 bases, with 12 bases sitting between them. The CDR3 loop spans 13 amino acids. CDR3 loop: CASTPVTYQPQHF. CDR3 sequence (DNA): TGTGCCAGCACTCCAGTTACCTATCAGCCCCAGCATTTT.